The 7 T cell receptor beta chains below come from one sample, sequenced in a study of spatial heterogeneity in lung cancer. Stated time point: sample taken at primary tumor resection. Whole RNA was taken from tumor, nontumor lung or frozen PBMC; it was then sequenced unsorted. MiXCR, applied by TCRdb to the 5' RACE reads, yields one record per CDR3 protein. Counted here are around 30,000 distinct CDR3 sequences, roughly 8% occurring once; the ten biggest clones make up approximately 35%. The source was PBMCs, collected at surgery. The receptor set was obtained from a female donor with early-stage non-small cell lung cancer.

Ten or more counts support this clonotype. CDR3 sequence (DNA): TGTGCCAGCAGCCCCGCAGGGCGCGAGACCCAGTACTTC. It is translated as CASSPAGRETQYF. The V gene is TRBV5-4, the J gene TRBJ2-5; the D gene is possibly TRBD1 (5 bases). Germline V gene sequence: CDR1 SGHNT, CDR2 YYREEE (reference sequence). This CDR3 contains 13 residues. Trimming pared 4 bases from V and 5 bases from J, leaving 12 bases between.

This clonotype has at least ten counts. The chain joins TRBV29-1 to TRBJ2-1, with D unclear. CDR1 and CDR2 from the germline V gene are SQVTM and ANQGSEA. The CDR3 has 11 amino acids. V lost 2 bases to trimming and J lost 9 bases, with 8 bases between them. The CDR3 DNA sequence: TGCAGCGTTGAATCAGTATTTGAGCAGTTCTTC. This translates into CSVESVFEQFF.

This clonotype was detected many times. V gene TRBV6-5 combines with J gene TRBJ1-1, with unresolved D. The CDR3 extends over 16 amino acids. V lost 0 bases to trimming and J lost 3 bases, with 14 bases between them. Germline assignment: CDR1 MNHEY and CDR2 SVGAGI. DNA of the CDR3: TGTGCCAGCAGTTACTCGAGTATCTGGGTCTACACTGAAGCTTTCTTT. It translates to CASSYSSIWVYTEAFF.

Only a few counts were recorded for this clonotype. V is TRBV5-6 and J is TRBJ2-2; 8 bases align to TRBD1. The germline gives CDR1 SGHDT, CDR2 YYEEEE. The CDR3 length is 19 residues. J was trimmed by 0 bases and V by 4 bases; bases with no gene match: 14. In DNA, the CDR3 is TGTGCCAGCAGCCGACAGGGGTGGTTCGAAAACGCGAACACCGGGGAGCTGTTTTTT. Translated, it gives CASSRQGWFENANTGELFF.

This clonotype has ten or more counts. The chain uses TRBV19 and TRBJ1-2; D unresolved. The CDR3 runs 14 residues. Germline CDR1 and CDR2: LNHDA and SQIVND (reference sequence). Trimming shortened V by 3 bases and J by 4 bases, and 12 bases separated the two germline ends. The CDR3 region is CASSIGGSGYGYTF. The CDR3 DNA sequence: TGTGCCAGTAGTATCGGTGGGTCGGGCTATGGCTACACCTTC.

This clonotype turned up a few times. The chain is built from TRBV10-3 and TRBJ2-3; D may be TRBD1 (7 bases). The germline V gene encodes CDR1 ENHRY and CDR2 SYGVKD. The V and J ends lost 8 bases and 2 bases respectively, with 11 bases between them. CDR3 length: 13 residues. The CDR3 region is CAIGGTDTDTQYF. DNA for the CDR3: TGTGCCATCGGGGGGACAGACACAGATACGCAGTATTTT.

This clonotype was picked up many times. This chain connects TRBV18 to TRBJ2-1; no definite D call. V shed 1 base and J shed 3 bases, with 10 bases lying between them. CDR3 length: 15 amino acids. Germline values: CDR1 KGHSH, CDR2 LQKENI. This chain's CDR3 is CASSPQGFSYNEQFF. DNA for the CDR3: TGTGCCAGCTCACCACAAGGGTTTAGCTACAATGAGCAGTTCTTC.